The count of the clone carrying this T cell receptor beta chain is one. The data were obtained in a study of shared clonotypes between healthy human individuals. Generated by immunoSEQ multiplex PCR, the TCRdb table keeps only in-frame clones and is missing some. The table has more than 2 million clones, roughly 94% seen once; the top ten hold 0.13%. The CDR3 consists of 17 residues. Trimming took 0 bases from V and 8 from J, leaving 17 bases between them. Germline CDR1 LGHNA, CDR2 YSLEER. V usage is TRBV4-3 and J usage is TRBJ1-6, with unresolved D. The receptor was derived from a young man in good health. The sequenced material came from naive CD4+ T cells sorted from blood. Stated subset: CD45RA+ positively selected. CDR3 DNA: TGCGCCAGCAGCCAAGATTGGTTAGTTGGAATTGATTCACCCCTCCACTTT. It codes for CASSQDWLVGIDSPLHF.